The clone carrying this T cell receptor (beta chain) was seen once. The data derive from a study of blood T cell repertoires in COVID-19. Study-wide background: Samples representing acute and convalescent COVID-19 were sourced from the United States, Italy and Spain. PBMCs, B-cell-depleted T cells, or T cells provided the cDNA or gDNA that made up the material.

V gave up 4 bases and J gave up 0 bases; unmatched junction bases: 8. CDR1 KGHDR and CDR2 SFDVKD come from the germline V gene. CDR3 size: 18 residues. Generated by immunoSEQ multiplex PCR, the TCRdb table keeps only in-frame clones and is missing some. The sample records about 230,000 clones, approximately 90% being singletons. Patients of the Seattle cohort, enrolled during active infection, were followed longitudinally. This clonotype was sampled from a man over 45 with COVID-19, enrolled during active disease. This rearrangement joins TRBV24-1 to TRBJ2-5, with 12 positions matching TRBD2. The specimen sequenced was peripheral blood. CDR3 coding DNA: TGTGCCACCAGTGACAGACGATGGACTAGCGGGGACCAAGAGACCCAGTACTTC. Protein product: CATSDRRWTSGDQETQYF.